The rows below give T cell receptor beta chains drawn from one sample of a study of shared clonotypes between healthy human individuals. Repertoires were generated with immunoSEQ multiplex PCR, while TCRdb's copy carries only in-frame clones and drops some. This table has around 720,000 clones, more than 70% appearing once. The specimen sequenced was memory CD4+ T cells sorted from blood. The origin of the receptors is a woman in her 30s in good health. Each CDR3 is given with its conserved first and last residue. A D gene is named only where the DNA matches it firmly. Size is omitted from some rows. Given values are once, few, many or a class for expanded clones.

D gene | J gene | V gene | clone size | CDR3 protein | CDR3 DNA
TRBD1 | TRBJ2-1 | TRBV2 | once | CASSDRDRGYNEQFF | TGTGCCAGCAGCGACCGGGACAGGGGCTACAATGAGCAGTTCTTC
NA | TRBJ1-1 | TRBV30 | NA | CAWSQNQGEAFF | TGTGCCTGGAGCCAAAACCAGGGCGAAGCTTTCTTT
TRBD2 | TRBJ2-7 | TRBV2 | NA | CASSEAGPASGPYEQYF | TGTGCCAGCAGTGAAGCGGGCCCGGCTAGCGGGCCCTACGAGCAGTACTTC
TRBD2 | TRBJ2-3 | TRBV27 | NA | CASSSNLAGGVDTQYF | TGTGCCAGCAGTTCAAACTTAGCGGGAGGGGTAGATACGCAGTATTTT
TRBD2 | TRBJ2-2 | TRBV30 | NA | CARQMRRWSGRDTGELFF | TGTGCCCGCCAAATGCGAAGATGGAGCGGGAGGGACACCGGGGAGCTGTTTTTT
NA | TRBJ2-6 | TRBV27 | NA | CAIGRTSAANVLTF | TGTGCCATCGGACGTACGTCTGCGGCCAACGTCCTGACTTTC
TRBD1 | TRBJ1-2 | TRBV5-4 | NA | CASSRTGKDYGYTF | TGTGCCAGCAGCCGGACAGGGAAAGACTATGGCTACACCTTC
TRBD1 | TRBJ1-1 | TRBV7-9 | NA | CASSPGQVAATEAFF | TGTGCCAGCAGCCCGGGACAGGTCGCAGCAACTGAAGCTTTCTTT
NA | TRBJ1-1 | TRBV4-1 | NA | CASSQNRVSAFF | TGCGCCAGCAGCCAGAACAGGGTTTCAGCTTTCTTT
NA | TRBJ2-7 | TRBV2 | NA | CASSPLQGTGEQYF | TGTGCCAGCAGTCCCTTACAGGGTACGGGCGAGCAGTACTTC
TRBD1 | TRBJ1-4 | TRBV19 | NA | CASSTDRGHEKLFF | TGTGCCAGTAGTACCGACAGGGGGCATGAAAAACTGTTTTTT
NA | TRBJ2-1 | TRBV11-3 | few | CASSSSGGGRPYNEQFF | TGTGCCAGCAGCTCCTCGGGGGGCGGGAGACCTTACAATGAGCAGTTCTTC
TRBD1 | TRBJ2-7 | TRBV29-1 | few | CSVAGQDYEQYF | TGCAGCGTTGCTGGACAGGACTACGAGCAGTACTTC
NA | TRBJ2-3 | TRBV10-3 | NA | CAISNQDSYRDTQYF | TGTGCCATCAGTAACCAGGACTCCTACAGAGATACGCAGTATTTT
NA | TRBJ1-2 | TRBV6-1 | NA | CASSEGGVPNYGYTF | TGTGCCAGCAGTGAAGGGGGGGTGCCGAACTATGGCTACACCTTC
NA | TRBJ2-2 | TRBV2 | NA | CASSEGDITGELFF | TGTGCCAGCAGTGAAGGGGACATCACCGGGGAGCTGTTTTTT
TRBD1 | TRBJ2-5 | TRBV4-1 | NA | CASSQDQEGAYQETQYF | TGCGCCAGCAGCCAAGATCAAGAGGGGGCTTACCAAGAGACCCAGTACTTC
NA | TRBJ2-1 | TRBV15 | few | CATSRDTTYNEQFF | TGTGCCACCAGCAGAGATACGACCTACAATGAGCAGTTCTTC
NA | TRBJ2-7 | TRBV7-9 | once | CASSTLRDFADEQYF | TGTGCCAGCAGCACTCTCCGGGACTTCGCAGACGAGCAGTACTTC
NA | TRBJ2-1 | TRBV10-3 | NA | CAINGVPYNEQFF | TGTGCCATCAACGGCGTGCCCTACAATGAGCAGTTCTTC
NA | TRBJ2-7 | TRBV28 | NA | CASSTHVVHEQYF | TGTGCCAGCAGTACACATGTGGTGCACGAGCAGTACTTC
TRBD1 | TRBJ2-5 | TRBV7-2 | NA | CASSPRGRLGGIEETQYF | TGTGCCAGCAGCCCTAGAGGCCGGTTAGGGGGCATCGAAGAGACCCAGTACTTC